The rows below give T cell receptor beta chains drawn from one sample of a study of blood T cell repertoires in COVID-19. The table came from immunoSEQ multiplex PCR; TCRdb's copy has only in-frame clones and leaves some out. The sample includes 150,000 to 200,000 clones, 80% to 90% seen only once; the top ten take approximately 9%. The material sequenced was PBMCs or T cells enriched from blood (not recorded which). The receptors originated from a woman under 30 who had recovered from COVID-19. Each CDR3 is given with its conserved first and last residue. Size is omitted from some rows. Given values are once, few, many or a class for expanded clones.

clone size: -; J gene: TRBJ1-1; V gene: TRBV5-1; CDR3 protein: CASSPDRGGTEAFF
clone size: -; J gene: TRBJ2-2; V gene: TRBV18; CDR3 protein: CASSPDGISAGELFF
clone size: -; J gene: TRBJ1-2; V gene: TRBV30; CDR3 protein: CAWSVQAWVSGTGGHGYTF
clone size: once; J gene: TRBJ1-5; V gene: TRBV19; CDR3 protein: CASSIGQGDNQPQHF
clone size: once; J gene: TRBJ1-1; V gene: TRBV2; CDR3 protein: CASSEVRGTEAFF
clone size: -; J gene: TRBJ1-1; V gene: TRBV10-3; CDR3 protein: CAISEQQGNTEAFF
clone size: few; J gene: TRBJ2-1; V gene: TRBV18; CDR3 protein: CASSSGTVRNEQFF
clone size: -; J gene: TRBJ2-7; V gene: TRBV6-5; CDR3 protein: CASRPGQEDYEQYF
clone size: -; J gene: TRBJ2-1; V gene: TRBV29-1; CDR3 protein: CSGDGGAQNEQFF
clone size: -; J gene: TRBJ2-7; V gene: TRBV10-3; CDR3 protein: CAISPGYEQYF
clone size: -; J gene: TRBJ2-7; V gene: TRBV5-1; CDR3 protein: CASSSGETLYEQYF
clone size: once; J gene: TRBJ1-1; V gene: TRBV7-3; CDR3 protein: CASSLSGSTEAFF
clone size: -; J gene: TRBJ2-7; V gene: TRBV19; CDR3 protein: CASSIDGQGWGEQYF
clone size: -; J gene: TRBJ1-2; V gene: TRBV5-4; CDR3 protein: CASSGQLLPYGYTF
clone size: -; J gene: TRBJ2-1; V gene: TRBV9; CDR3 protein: CASARPQATSSNEQFF
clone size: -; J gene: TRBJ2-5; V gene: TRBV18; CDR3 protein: CASSSQETQYF
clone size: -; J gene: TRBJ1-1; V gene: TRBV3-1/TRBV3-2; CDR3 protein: CASSQVGGSATEAFF
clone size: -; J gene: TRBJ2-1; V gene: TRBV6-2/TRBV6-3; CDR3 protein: CASSPHEGEQFF
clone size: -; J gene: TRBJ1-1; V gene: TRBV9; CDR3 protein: CASSVVGAEAFF
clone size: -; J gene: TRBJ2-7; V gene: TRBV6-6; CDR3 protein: CASSFSPGQGSDEQYF
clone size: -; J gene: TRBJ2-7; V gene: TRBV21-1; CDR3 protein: CASSTNTGDTPLYEQYF
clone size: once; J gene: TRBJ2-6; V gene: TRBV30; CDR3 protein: CAWSGRGSGANVLTF
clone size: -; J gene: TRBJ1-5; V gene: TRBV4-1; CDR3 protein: CASSQDGTGWNQPQHF
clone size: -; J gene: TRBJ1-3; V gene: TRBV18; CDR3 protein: CARGTSGNTIYF
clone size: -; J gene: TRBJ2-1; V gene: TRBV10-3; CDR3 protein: CAIAGGADHNEQFF
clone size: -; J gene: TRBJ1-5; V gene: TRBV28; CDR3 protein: CATLTFSNQPQHF
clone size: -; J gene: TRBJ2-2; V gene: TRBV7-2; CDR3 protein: CASRRTGSGKTGELFF
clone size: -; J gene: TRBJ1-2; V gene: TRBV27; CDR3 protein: CASSSVGVSVYGYTF
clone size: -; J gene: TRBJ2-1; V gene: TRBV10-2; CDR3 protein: CASSLFKNSYNEQFF
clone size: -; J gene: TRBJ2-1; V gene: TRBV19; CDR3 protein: CASSIGLGAGTNEQFF
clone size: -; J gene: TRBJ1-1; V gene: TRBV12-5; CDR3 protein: CASGLRTGGRSTEAFF
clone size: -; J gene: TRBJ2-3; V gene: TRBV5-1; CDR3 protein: CASRPSGGDTDTQYF